This T cell receptor (beta chain) was profiled in a study of regulatory T cells in long-lasting Graves disease. The CDR3 consists of 14 residues. The V and J ends lost 1 base and 13 bases respectively, with 17 bases between them. Regarding time point: newly diagnosed GD, antithyroid drugs for less than 3 months. Construction of the TCR library relied on RNA isolated from PBMCs. Relying on iRepertoire HTBI primers and Arm-PCR of CDR3 regions, the team built TCR beta libraries. TCRdb reanalysed the multiplex PCR reads using MiXCR and keeps one entry per CDR3 protein. The sample carries 350,000 to 500,000 distinct CDR3 sequences, 15% to 20% recorded once. The same sample was also studied in work on T cells in Graves' hyperthyroidism and ophthalmopathy.

This sample comprised peripheral blood mononuclear cells (PBMCs), obtained at new diagnosis, from a patient treated with antithyroid drugs. The J gene is TRBJ2-1, the V gene TRBV12-3 or TRBV12-4; D is perhaps TRBD1 (5 bases). The clonotype comes from a woman in her twenties or thirties with Graves disease. The CDR3 coding sequence is TGTGCCAGCAGTTTAGGGGCCAGGGCAAAGACCCAGTTCTTC. This encodes CASSLGARAKTQFF.